This T cell receptor (beta chain) was recovered during a study of tumor and adjacent non-tumor tissue in lung cancer. RNA was extracted from bulk tissue without any cell sorting. This non-tumor lung sample came from over 3 cm beyond the tumor edge. Three rounds of nested PCR, following a modified ARM-PCR protocol, produced the TCRbeta library. TCRdb re-derived calls from the multiplex PCR reads in MiXCR, one entry per CDR3 protein. The sample consists of some 70,000 distinct CDR3 sequences, roughly 70% of them appearing once. Looked up from germline, CDR1 is SGHDN and CDR2 is FVKESK. This CDR3 has 15 amino acids.

The chain links TRBV14 to TRBJ1-1, with D tentatively TRBD1 (6 bases). The sample taken for sequencing was distant non-tumor lung tissue. The TCR was taken from a woman aged 50 to 60 with non-small cell lung cancer. The CDR3 DNA reads as TGTGCTGGCAGCCAACATGGGGGGGCGGTCACTGAAGCTTTCTTT. This encodes CAGSQHGGAVTEAFF.